A selection of T cell receptor beta chains follows, all from one sample in a study of blood T cell repertoires in COVID-19. TCRdb keeps only in-frame clones here, not all; method: immunoSEQ multiplex PCR. The table shows some 190,000 clones, with under 80% occurring only once. Sequencing used peripheral blood. These receptor sequences come from a woman between 50 and 59 years old with acute or convalescent COVID-19. CDR3s include the opening cysteine and the closing phenylalanine or tryptophan. The D gene is left open where the match is weak. Rows may omit the clone size; those that give it use once, few, many or a size class.

j_gene: TRBJ2-1; abundance: -; d_gene: -; v_gene: TRBV25-1; len: 13; CDR3nt: TGTGCCAGCCGACAGGTCGGGGTCACTGAGCAGTTCTTC; CDR3aa: CASRQVGVTEQFF
j_gene: TRBJ2-7; abundance: -; d_gene: TRBD2; v_gene: TRBV9; len: 14; CDR3nt: TGTGCCAGCAGCGTCACTAGCGGATCCTACGAGCAGTACTTC; CDR3aa: CASSVTSGSYEQYF
j_gene: TRBJ2-5; abundance: -; d_gene: -; v_gene: TRBV5-6; len: 17; CDR3nt: TGTGCCAGCAGCTTGGCCATTTTCAGGGAAAGGCAAGAGACCCAGTACTTC; CDR3aa: CASSLAIFRERQETQYF
j_gene: TRBJ2-7; abundance: -; d_gene: -; v_gene: TRBV6-6; len: 13; CDR3nt: TGTGCCAGCCGATACGGGAGTCCCTACGAGCAGTACTTC; CDR3aa: CASRYGSPYEQYF
j_gene: TRBJ2-3; abundance: -; d_gene: TRBD2; v_gene: TRBV3-1/TRBV3-2; len: 17; CDR3nt: TGTGCCAGCAGCCAAGGGATCGGGGGGGGGCTGGCAGATACGCAGTATTTT; CDR3aa: CASSQGIGGGLADTQYF
j_gene: TRBJ1-5; abundance: few; d_gene: -; v_gene: TRBV19; len: 16; CDR3nt: TGTGCCAGTAGTCCTATCGAAAGGGGGAGCAATCAGCCCCAGCATTTT; CDR3aa: CASSPIERGSNQPQHF
j_gene: TRBJ2-5; abundance: -; d_gene: -; v_gene: TRBV7-2; len: 15; CDR3nt: TGTGCCAGCAGCTTAATAAAGAGTTTACAAGAGACCCAGTACTTC; CDR3aa: CASSLIKSLQETQYF
j_gene: TRBJ2-7; abundance: -; d_gene: TRBD2; v_gene: TRBV10-3; len: 13; CDR3nt: TGTGCCATCATGGGACTAGCTGGCTACGAGCAGTACTTC; CDR3aa: CAIMGLAGYEQYF
j_gene: TRBJ2-5; abundance: few; d_gene: TRBD1; v_gene: TRBV5-4; len: 15; CDR3nt: TGTGCCAGCAGCTTGACAGGGGGCGACGCAGAGACCCAGTACTTC; CDR3aa: CASSLTGGDAETQYF
j_gene: TRBJ2-1; abundance: -; d_gene: TRBD2; v_gene: TRBV19; len: 14; CDR3nt: TGTGCCAGCCTCAGCGGGAGGGGAAACAATGAGCAGTTCTTC; CDR3aa: CASLSGRGNNEQFF
j_gene: TRBJ2-2; abundance: -; d_gene: TRBD2; v_gene: TRBV28; len: 15; CDR3nt: TGTGCCAGCACCCCGCGGCTAGCGGTCACCGGGGAGCTGTTTTTT; CDR3aa: CASTPRLAVTGELFF
j_gene: TRBJ1-6; abundance: -; d_gene: TRBD1; v_gene: TRBV28; len: 14; CDR3nt: TGTGCCAGCAGTTTGAGGGACAGGGGTTCACCCCTCCACTTT; CDR3aa: CASSLRDRGSPLHF
j_gene: TRBJ1-2; abundance: -; d_gene: -; v_gene: TRBV5-1; len: 12; CDR3nt: TGCGCCAGCAGCTTGGGAGCCGATGGCTACACCTTC; CDR3aa: CASSLGADGYTF
j_gene: TRBJ2-4; abundance: few; d_gene: TRBD2; v_gene: TRBV7-2; len: 15; CDR3nt: TGTGCCAGCAGCCTATACCGGTCGGGGGGGAACATTCAGTACTTC; CDR3aa: CASSLYRSGGNIQYF
j_gene: TRBJ1-5; abundance: -; d_gene: TRBD1; v_gene: TRBV12-5; len: 15; CDR3nt: TGTGCTAGTGGTCCGGACAGGCCAGTCAATCAGCCCCAGCATTTT; CDR3aa: CASGPDRPVNQPQHF
j_gene: TRBJ2-7; abundance: -; d_gene: TRBD1; v_gene: TRBV27; len: 14; CDR3nt: TGTGCCAGCAGTCGCTCGGGACAGAACTACGAGCAGTACTTC; CDR3aa: CASSRSGQNYEQYF
j_gene: TRBJ1-6; abundance: once; d_gene: TRBD1; v_gene: TRBV6-5; len: 14; CDR3nt: TGTGCCAGCATGCGAGACAGGGGAAATTCACCCCTCCACTTT; CDR3aa: CASMRDRGNSPLHF
j_gene: TRBJ1-6; abundance: -; d_gene: -; v_gene: TRBV7-9; len: 13; CDR3nt: TGTGCCAGCAGCGGCCCGGAGGTGTCACCCCTCCACTTT; CDR3aa: CASSGPEVSPLHF
j_gene: TRBJ1-2; abundance: -; d_gene: -; v_gene: TRBV19; len: 13; CDR3nt: TGTGCCAGTAGTATCACACAGGGTAATGGCTACACCTTC; CDR3aa: CASSITQGNGYTF
j_gene: TRBJ1-1; abundance: -; d_gene: -; v_gene: TRBV10-1; len: 18; CDR3nt: TGCGCCAGCAGTGAAGTTCGGCTTTCCTATACAGGGAGCACTGAAGCTTTCTTT; CDR3aa: CASSEVRLSYTGSTEAFF
j_gene: TRBJ1-4; abundance: -; d_gene: TRBD1; v_gene: TRBV19; len: 15; CDR3nt: TGTGCCAGTAGAATCCAGGGGGCGACTAATGAAAAACTGTTTTTT; CDR3aa: CASRIQGATNEKLFF
j_gene: TRBJ2-7; abundance: -; d_gene: TRBD1; v_gene: TRBV6-2/TRBV6-3; len: 17; CDR3nt: TGTGCCAGCAGCCGTCCCGGGACAGGGTCGATTCTCTACGAGCAGTACTTC; CDR3aa: CASSRPGTGSILYEQYF
j_gene: TRBJ2-7; abundance: -; d_gene: TRBD1; v_gene: TRBV9; len: 15; CDR3nt: TGTGCCAGCAGCGTACGAAAGGGGGCCTCCTACGAGCAGTACTTC; CDR3aa: CASSVRKGASYEQYF
j_gene: TRBJ2-7; abundance: -; d_gene: -; v_gene: TRBV20-1; len: 11; CDR3nt: TGCAGTGCTACTCAGGGGTACGAGCAGTACTTC; CDR3aa: CSATQGYEQYF
j_gene: TRBJ2-3; abundance: few; d_gene: TRBD1; v_gene: TRBV6-4; len: 15; CDR3nt: TGTGCCAGCAGTGACAGACAGGGGAGCACAGATACGCAGTATTTT; CDR3aa: CASSDRQGSTDTQYF
j_gene: TRBJ1-5; abundance: -; d_gene: -; v_gene: TRBV4-1; len: 18; CDR3nt: TGCGCCAGCAGCCAAGATCTAGCGGCAGGACCTAGCAATCAGCCCCAGCATTTT; CDR3aa: CASSQDLAAGPSNQPQHF
j_gene: TRBJ1-6; abundance: -; d_gene: TRBD1; v_gene: TRBV5-1; len: 15; CDR3nt: TGCGCCAGCCGGCTGACAGGGAACTCCCATTCACCCCTCCACTTT; CDR3aa: CASRLTGNSHSPLHF
j_gene: TRBJ2-3; abundance: -; d_gene: TRBD1; v_gene: TRBV28; len: 14; CDR3nt: TGTGCCAGCAGATGGCAGGGGGCGGGGGATACGCAGTATTTT; CDR3aa: CASRWQGAGDTQYF
j_gene: TRBJ2-7; abundance: many; d_gene: -; v_gene: TRBV27; len: 14; CDR3nt: TGTGCCAGCAGTTTATATCCGGTGTCCTACGAGCAGTACTTC; CDR3aa: CASSLYPVSYEQYF
j_gene: TRBJ2-1; abundance: -; d_gene: -; v_gene: TRBV7-2; len: 16; CDR3nt: TGTGCCAGCAGCGCTGGACTCTTCGCGGGATACAATGAGCAGTTCTTC; CDR3aa: CASSAGLFAGYNEQFF
j_gene: TRBJ1-2; abundance: -; d_gene: -; v_gene: TRBV27; len: 15; CDR3nt: TGTGCCAGCCGGTACAGGAACCTCTGGGACTATGGCTACACCTTC; CDR3aa: CASRYRNLWDYGYTF
j_gene: TRBJ1-5; abundance: -; d_gene: TRBD1; v_gene: TRBV15; len: 16; CDR3nt: TGTGCCACCAGCAGGACAGGGGCGGCTGTGGATCAGCCCCAGCATTTT; CDR3aa: CATSRTGAAVDQPQHF